Listed below are T cell receptor beta chains from one sample, sequenced in a study of T cells in Graves' hyperthyroidism and ophthalmopathy. TCRdb fed the multiplex PCR reads into MiXCR, producing one record per CDR3 protein. The sample shows hundreds of thousands of distinct CDR3 sequences, about 20% of them seen only once. What was sequenced was blood. These receptors were collected from a young man with Graves' ophthalmopathy. Each CDR3 is given with its conserved first and last residue. A D gene is named only where the DNA matches it firmly. Clone size is not always given. Where it is, it says once, few, many or a class for expanded clones.

CDR3 | DNA | V | size | J | D
CASGGPEQYF | TGTGCCAGCGGTGGGCCTGAGCAGTACTTC | TRBV27 | - | TRBJ2-7 | -
CASGSGRTTDTQYF | TGCGCCAGCGGCAGCGGGAGAACCACAGATACGCAGTATTTT | TRBV6-1 | - | TRBJ2-3 | TRBD2
CSVPGPREYNEQFF | TGCAGCGTGCCCGGGCCCCGGGAATACAATGAGCAGTTCTTC | TRBV29-1 | - | TRBJ2-1 | -
CASTFLPTGTRYEQYF | TGTGCCAGCACCTTCCTTCCGACAGGGACTAGGTACGAGCAGTACTTC | TRBV2 | many | TRBJ2-7 | -
CASSPQTGGGANVLTF | TGTGCCAGCTCACCACAAACAGGGGGTGGGGCCAACGTCCTGACTTTC | TRBV18 | few | TRBJ2-6 | TRBD1
CSAEHNYGYTF | TGCAGTGCGGAGCATAACTATGGCTACACCTTC | TRBV20-1 | few | TRBJ1-2 | -
CASSPGLAGGVKKNIQYF | TGTGCCAGCAGTCCCGGACTAGCGGGAGGGGTGAAGAAAAACATTCAGTACTTC | TRBV6-2/TRBV6-3 | - | TRBJ2-4 | TRBD2
CASSSNEKLFF | TGTGCCAGCAGTTCAAATGAAAAACTGTTTTTT | TRBV6-1 | few | TRBJ1-4 | -
CASSDSQETQYF | TGTGCCAGCTCGGACAGCCAAGAGACCCAGTACTTC | TRBV2 | many | TRBJ2-5 | -
CASSFSDGTDTQYF | TGTGCCAGCAGTTTTTCGGACGGAACAGATACGCAGTATTTT | TRBV12-3/TRBV12-4 | few | TRBJ2-3 | -
CAISESLAGSGELFF | TGTGCCATCAGTGAGAGCCTAGCGGGATCCGGGGAGCTGTTTTTT | TRBV10-3 | few | TRBJ2-2 | TRBD2
CASSFFSGMVNEQFF | TGTGCCAGCAGCTTCTTTAGCGGGATGGTTAATGAGCAGTTCTTC | TRBV11-2 | few | TRBJ2-1 | TRBD2
CASSERSASGSRGHEQFF | TGTGCCAGCAGTGAAAGGTCCGCTAGCGGGAGTAGAGGTCATGAGCAGTTCTTC | TRBV6-1 | few | TRBJ2-1 | TRBD2
CASPSQGAIEEQPQHF | TGTGCCAGCCCGTCACAGGGGGCCATAGAGGAGCAGCCCCAGCATTTT | TRBV18 | - | TRBJ1-5 | TRBD1
CASSYPRRPTSGRALDDNEQFF | TGTGCCAGCAGTTACCCGCGCCGACCGACTAGCGGGAGGGCCCTCGACGACAATGAGCAGTTCTTC | TRBV6-8 | many | TRBJ2-1 | TRBD2
CASSAAGRGIAGRSTIYF | TGCGCCAGCAGCGCCGCAGGCCGAGGGATAGCCGGGAGAAGTACCATATATTTT | TRBV5-1 | - | TRBJ1-3 | -
CASGSAGLSYNEQFF | TGTGCTAGTGGTTCCGCGGGCCTGTCCTACAATGAGCAGTTCTTC | TRBV12-5 | - | TRBJ2-1 | -
CASSTLGRTEAFF | TGTGCCAGTAGCACCTTAGGGCGGACTGAAGCTTTCTTT | TRBV19 | - | TRBJ1-1 | -
CASSPGDLLPDTQYF | TGCGCCAGCAGCCCCGGGGACTTGCTTCCAGATACGCAGTATTTT | TRBV5-1 | - | TRBJ2-3 | -
CASSSGRTSGELFF | TGTGCCAGCAGCTCGGGACGGACCTCCGGGGAGCTGTTTTTT | TRBV11-3 | - | TRBJ2-2 | -
CASSSKGTGVRETQYF | TGTGCCAGCAGTTCCAAAGGGACAGGGGTTCGAGAGACCCAGTACTTC | TRBV28 | many | TRBJ2-5 | TRBD1
CASRDARTGGSIYGYTF | TGTGCCAGCAGGGACGCGCGGACAGGGGGCAGTATTTATGGCTACACCTTC | TRBV28 | many | TRBJ1-2 | TRBD1
CASSRPGEDNYGYTF | TGTGCCAGCAGCAGACCCGGGGAGGATAACTATGGCTACACCTTC | TRBV9 | few | TRBJ1-2 | -
CASSPGGDKNTEAFF | TGTGCCAGCTCACCCGGGGGAGACAAGAACACTGAAGCTTTCTTT | TRBV18 | - | TRBJ1-1 | -
CASSLALGTNTGELFF | TGTGCCAGCAGCTTAGCCTTAGGGACGAACACCGGGGAGCTGTTTTTT | TRBV7-9 | few | TRBJ2-2 | -
CASSPPGTYEQYF | TGTGCCAGCAGCCCCCCAGGGACCTACGAGCAGTACTTC | TRBV11-2 | many | TRBJ2-7 | -
CASSVTGNYGYTF | TGTGCCAGCAGTGTGACAGGGAACTATGGCTACACCTTC | TRBV28 | many | TRBJ1-2 | TRBD1
CASSLLRDTGELFF | TGTGCCAGCAGCTTATTGCGGGACACCGGGGAGCTGTTTTTT | TRBV7-9 | - | TRBJ2-2 | -
CAWWRLGLHTEAFF | TGTGCCTGGTGGCGGTTGGGGCTACACACTGAAGCTTTCTTT | TRBV30 | many | TRBJ1-1 | -
CASSLLRGVTYEKYF | TGTGCCAGCAGCTTACTTAGAGGGGTAACCTACGAGAAGTACTTC | TRBV11-3 | - | TRBJ2-7 | -
CASSSRDRERNEQYF | TGTGCCAGCAGTTCCCGGGACAGGGAAAGGAACGAGCAGTACTTC | TRBV28 | many | TRBJ2-7 | TRBD1
CASSDSSRPSYEQYF | TGTGCCAGCAGTGACTCAAGCAGGCCCTCCTACGAGCAGTACTTC | TRBV6-4 | - | TRBJ2-7 | -
CASSPRRGRDGNEQFF | TGTGCCAGCAGTCCGCGGCGGGGGAGAGATGGGAATGAGCAGTTCTTC | TRBV12-3/TRBV12-4 | many | TRBJ2-1 | TRBD2
CASTTGHRYGYTF | TGTGCCAGTACCACGGGACACCGCTATGGCTACACCTTC | TRBV19 | - | TRBJ1-2 | -
CSARTPGLAGVGEQFF | TGCAGTGCTAGAACCCCGGGACTAGCGGGAGTAGGCGAGCAGTTCTTC | TRBV20-1 | - | TRBJ2-1 | TRBD2
CASSHKGTSPYNEQFF | TGTGCCAGCTCACATAAAGGGACTAGCCCCTACAATGAGCAGTTCTTC | TRBV18 | - | TRBJ2-1 | TRBD2
CAWDSDRGNEQSF | TGTGCCTGGGATTCCGACAGGGGGAATGAGCAGTCCTTC | TRBV30 | - | TRBJ2-1 | TRBD1